The next 5 T cell receptor beta chains were all read from a single sample in a study of blood T cell repertoires in COVID-19. Clones were sequenced by immunoSEQ multiplex PCR, and TCRdb holds only the in-frame ones, with some missing. The sample gives hundreds of thousands of clones, 70% to 85% of which show up once; more than 3% is in the top ten. Material for sequencing was PBMCs or T cells enriched from blood (not recorded which). These receptors were taken from a woman aged 55-69 years who had recovered from COVID-19.

This rearrangement joins TRBV27 to TRBJ1-5; D is unresolved. Germline V lookup: CDR1 MNHEY, CDR2 SMNVEV (reference sequence). The CDR3 is made up of 15 amino acids. V lost 0 bases and J 3 bases, leaving 9 bases between the germline ends. This CDR3 reads CASSLSRQSNQPQHF. Here the CDR3 DNA reads TGTGCCAGCAGTTTATCGAGGCAGTCCAATCAGCCCCAGCATTTT.

This chain joins TRBV10-3 and TRBJ1-2, with 8 bases matching TRBD1. V shed 4 bases, J shed 4 bases, and the junction held 11 bases outside the gene matches. The CDR3 runs 16 residues. Germline CDR1 ENHRY, CDR2 SYGVKD. Here the CDR3 DNA reads TGTGCCATCAGTGTTGGAACAACCGGGACAGGCTATGGCTACACCTTC. Amino acids: CAISVGTTGTGYGYTF.

The J gene is TRBJ1-2, the V gene TRBV10-1, with D tentatively TRBD1 (6 bases). With 2 bases removed from V and 4 bases from J, the gap between germline ends came to 17 bases. CDR3 size: 16 residues. Germline lookup yields CDR1 WNHNN and CDR2 SYGVQD (reference sequence). The CDR3 spells CASSEGRDTNIYGYTF. The CDR3 bases are TGCGCCAGCAGTGAGGGCCGGGACACAAACATCTATGGCTACACCTTC.

There are a few counts of this clone. This chain joins TRBV3-1 (or the pseudogene TRBV3-2) and TRBJ1-4; no clear D gene. The ends were cut back, 1 base at V and 3 bases at J, with 9 bases in the middle. From germline, CDR1 is LGHDT and CDR2 YNNKEL (reference sequence). This CDR3 spans 15 amino acids. CDR3 in amino acids: CASSQGQGSNEKLFF. The CDR3 region has the DNA TGTGCCAGCAGCCAAGGACAAGGATCTAATGAAAAACTGTTTTTT.

CDR3 in amino acids: CASSRDYEQYF. CDR3 nucleotide sequence: TGTGCCAGCAGCCGCGACTACGAGCAGTACTTC. J is TRBJ2-7 and V is TRBV7-6, with D unresolved. Trimming cost V 5 bases and J 3 bases, with 5 bases left between them. Germline lookup yields CDR1 SGHVS and CDR2 FNYEAQ. This CDR3 spans 11 amino acids.